The clone carrying this T cell receptor (beta chain) was seen a single time. This entry is derived from a study of blood T cell repertoires in COVID-19. Libraries were prepared by immunoSEQ multiplex PCR; TCRdb keeps only in-frame clonotypes and omits some of them. The sample includes 150,000 to 200,000 clones, roughly nine tenths of them seen just once. V gave up 0 bases and J gave up 2 bases; unmatched junction bases: 4. The CDR3 extends over 15 amino acids. Germline CDR1 is SGHRS and CDR2 is YFSETQ. Sequenced: peripheral blood. This TCR was sampled from a man between 60 and 75 years old with acute or convalescent COVID-19. This sequence joins TRBV5-1 and TRBJ1-1; 7 positions agree with TRBD1. The CDR3: CASSLAVGGNTEAFF. CDR3 sequence (DNA): TGCGCCAGCAGCTTGGCCGTAGGGGGCAACACTGAAGCTTTCTTT.